The 13 T cell receptor beta chains below were found in one sample sequenced in a study of T-cell memory formation after mild COVID-19 (dated by TCRdb to the early 2020s). The library relied on 5' RACE. Sequencing used an Illumina NovaSeq 6000. The public sequencing data were trimmed at Q25 with fastp and processed into clonotypes with MiXCR by TCRdb, which kept only in-frame beta chains. Each record represents a unique CDR3 protein, reported with the most common genes and DNA among its rows. The sample table records 300,000 to 400,000 distinct CDR3 sequences; approximately 27% of these occur just once. Approximately 15% of the sample lies in the top ten. Specimen: PBMCs or a T cell subset sorted from them (not recorded which). The source of these receptors is an adult woman who had mild COVID-19 (a few samples of this study predate the infection). The sample titles of this study are shuffled in the database, so cell type and time point are left out; the donor was told from shared clones.

V gene TRBV27 combines with J gene TRBJ2-6; no reliable D call. CDR1 MNHEY and CDR2 SMNVEV come from the germline V gene (reference sequence). This CDR3 is 18 amino acids long. V lost 1 base and J lost 0, with 13 bases in between. CDR3 DNA sequence: TGTGCCAGCAGTTTATGGGCAGGAGCCTTCTCTGGGGCCAACGTCCTGACTTTC. It specifies CASSLWAGAFSGANVLTF.

The sample holds a few counts of this clonotype. The V gene is TRBV12-3 or TRBV12-4, the J gene TRBJ2-3; the D is unclear. V lost 7 bases to trimming and J lost 6 bases, with 8 bases between them. The CDR3 is 11 amino acids. CDR3 coding DNA: TGTGCCAGCACCCTAAGGGATACGCAGTATTTT. Protein sequence: CASTLRDTQYF.

J is TRBJ1-1 and V is TRBV7-9; 7 bases are shared with TRBD1. The length of the CDR3 is 16 residues. Per the germline V gene, CDR1 is SEHNR and CDR2 is FQNEAQ (reference sequence). The V gene end was trimmed by 3 bases and the J gene end by 3 bases; junction bases not matched to a gene: 10. CDR3 region: CASSFPFRGYDTEAFF. The CDR3 DNA sequence: TGTGCCAGCAGCTTTCCATTCAGGGGGTATGACACTGAAGCTTTCTTT.

The sample holds a few counts of this clonotype. The J gene is TRBJ2-1, the V gene TRBV4-2; TRBD2 aligns across 9 bases. This CDR3 has 18 amino acids. Germline values: CDR1 LGHNA, CDR2 YNFKEQ. V trimming: 3 bases; J trimming: 2 bases; junction bases outside the gene matches: 11. CDR3 sequence reads: CASSQGFGLALTYNEQFF. The CDR3 nucleotides are TGTGCCAGCAGCCAGGGTTTTGGACTAGCGCTGACCTACAATGAGCAGTTCTTC.

The J gene is TRBJ2-3, the V gene TRBV11-3; 12 nucleotides match TRBD2. The germline gives CDR1 SGHNT, CDR2 YENEEA. Trimming took 5 bases from V and 4 from J; bases not matched to a gene: 10. The CDR3 runs 17 residues. The CDR3 reads CASSESLLAGGADTQYF. The DNA for the CDR3 is TGTGCCAGCAGCGAGTCACTACTAGCGGGAGGTGCAGATACGCAGTATTTT.

In its sample, this clonotype was seen a few times. This chain links TRBV6-6 with TRBJ2-1; 7 bases line up with TRBD1. The CDR3 consists of 14 residues. Germline-derived CDR1 and CDR2 are MNHNY and SVGAGI (reference sequence). V was clipped by 5 bases and J by 4 bases; unmatched bases: 5. CDR3 DNA: TGTGCCAGCAGTCCGGGACAGATATACAATGAGCAGTTCTTC. As protein: CASSPGQIYNEQFF.

There are a few counts of this clonotype. The chain is built from TRBV7-9 and TRBJ2-3, with 8 nucleotides matching TRBD2. CDR3 length equals 16 residues. The V gene's germline CDR1 is SEHNR and CDR2 FQNEAQ (reference sequence). With V trimmed by 3 bases and J by 2 bases, 7 bases remained unmatched. In nucleotides, the CDR3 is TGTGCCAGCAGCTTGCCCCTAGCGGGCCCCACAGATACGCAGTATTTT. It codes for CASSLPLAGPTDTQYF.

The chain is built from TRBV11-2 and TRBJ2-3, with TRBD2 matching 11 bases. The germline V gene encodes CDR1 SGHAT and CDR2 FQNNGV. The CDR3 spans 17 residues. V lost 4 bases and J lost 4; bases outside the gene matches: 10. CDR3 region: CASSSSISSGRADTQYF. Here the CDR3 DNA reads TGTGCCAGCAGCTCGTCTATAAGTAGCGGGAGGGCAGATACGCAGTATTTT. Drawing the rest from reference TRBV11-2 and TRBJ2-3, the complete variable domain is EAGVAQSPRYKIIEKRQSVAFWCNPISGHATLYWYQQILGQGPKLLIQFQNNGVVDDSQLPKDRFSAERLKGVDSTLKIQPAKLEDSAVYLCASSSSISSGRADTQYFGPGTRLTVL.

The chain joins TRBV7-6 to TRBJ2-1; tentatively, D is TRBD1 (5 bases). Germline-derived CDR1 and CDR2 are SGHVS and FNYEAQ. The V end was cut by 1 base, the J end by 6 bases, with 10 bases between. The CDR3 is 14 amino acids. The CDR3 loop reads CASSLEARGNEQFF. The CDR3 DNA is TGTGCCAGCAGCTTAGAGGCTAGGGGCAATGAGCAGTTCTTC.

The V and J genes are TRBV6-6 and TRBJ2-6; no definite D call. Germline CDR1 and CDR2: MNHNY and SVGAGI (reference sequence). The CDR3 sequence is 16 residues long. The V end lost 6 bases, the J end lost 4 bases, and 16 bases lay between the germline ends. CDR3 in amino acids: CASSRSSAPGANVLTF. For the CDR3, the DNA is TGTGCCAGCAGCCGCAGCTCGGCCCCCGGGGCCAACGTCCTGACTTTC.

The V call is TRBV3-1, the J call TRBJ1-4; TRBD1 might be the D (6 bases). Germline CDR1 is LGHDT and CDR2 is YNNKEL (reference sequence). The CDR3 is 15 amino acids. Trimming stripped 4 bases from V and 8 bases from J, with 17 bases between. Written as DNA, the CDR3 is TGTGCCAGCAGCCCACTACAGGGTGAAGGCGAAAAACTGTTTTTT. Translated, it gives CASSPLQGEGEKLFF.

The genes are TRBV11-2 and TRBJ1-1; a possible D gene is TRBD1 (6 bases). The CDR3 has 15 amino acids. Germline-derived CDR1 and CDR2 are SGHAT and FQNNGV. V shed 3 bases and J shed 2 bases, with 13 bases lying between them. The CDR3 region is CASSFRQVSNTEAFF. CDR3 nucleotide sequence: TGTGCCAGCAGCTTTAGACAGGTGAGTAACACTGAAGCTTTCTTT.

J is TRBJ2-7 and V is TRBV2; perhaps TRBD1 as D (5 bases). The CDR3 spans 13 residues. V dropped 11 bases and J dropped 0 bases, with 14 bases sitting between them. The germline gives CDR1 SNHLY, CDR2 FYNNEI. CDR3 in DNA: TGTGCCGGAGAAACCCAGGGCTCCTACGAGCAGTACTTC. This gives the protein CAGETQGSYEQYF.